The clone carrying this TCR beta chain showed up just a few times. Only in-frame clones appear in the TCRdb table, and some are missing; sequencing was by immunoSEQ multiplex PCR. The sample records around 80,000 clones, over 70% being singletons. The CDR3 is 12 residues long. V was cut by 0 bases and J by 4 bases, with 6 bases left in between. Germline CDR1 GTSNPN, CDR2 SVGIG (reference sequence). This sample was included in a study of OX40 agonist ivuxolimab in advanced cancers. The cohort excluded patients with autoimmune disease history or systemic immunosuppression. Sequencing was performed on CD4+ or CD8+ T cells sorted from blood, taken in a trial of the OX40 agonist ivuxolimab. The TCR was taken from an adult with an advanced solid tumor such as melanoma, head and neck, liver or kidney cancer. The J gene is TRBJ1-1, the V gene TRBV30; D may be TRBD1 (5 bases). The CDR3 DNA sequence: TGTGCCTGGAGTGTAAGGGGCACTGAAGCTTTCTTT. Its translation is CAWSVRGTEAFF.